This is a list of T cell receptor beta chains from one sample in a study of beta chain features in type 1 diabetes. Clones were sequenced by immunoSEQ multiplex PCR, and TCRdb holds only the in-frame ones, with some missing. The sample has about 250,000 clones, 13% to 15% seen once; the top ten hold around 0.03%. Source material: naive CD4+ T cells from blood. The source is a woman aged 40-49 years in good health. The CDR3 runs from the conserved cysteine through the conserved F or W. D genes are given only for firm matches. Clone size, where shown, is once, few, many, or a class for clones that have expanded.

TRBJ2-1 TRBD2 TRBV12-5 few CASGLTGGIDEQFF TGTGCTAGTGGTTTGACCGGGGGGATTGATGAGCAGTTCTTC
TRBJ1-1 - TRBV6-5 - CASSYDGRGFF TGTGCCAGCAGTTACGACGGCAGGGGTTTCTTT
TRBJ1-1 - TRBV6-5 - CASTDPPGMGTEAFF TGTGCCAGCACCGACCCACCGGGGATGGGGACTGAAGCTTTCTTT
TRBJ1-1 - TRBV5-1 few CASSLEYGGNTEAFF TGCGCCAGCAGCTTGGAATACGGAGGGAACACTGAAGCTTTCTTT
TRBJ2-1 TRBD2 TRBV6-4 few CASSEIAGGPRGFF TGTGCCAGCAGTGAAATAGCGGGGGGGCCTCGGGGGTTCTTC
TRBJ2-1 - TRBV2 - CASHVAGYNEQFF TGTGCCAGCCACGTGGCTGGCTACAATGAGCAGTTCTTC
TRBJ2-5 TRBD2 TRBV9 - CASSSSGARGETQYF TGTGCCAGCAGCTCTAGCGGGGCGAGAGGAGAGACCCAGTACTTC
TRBJ2-7 TRBD2 TRBV27 few CASSLGTSGGNRYEQYF TGTGCCAGCAGTTTAGGGACTAGCGGGGGAAATCGCTACGAGCAGTACTTC
TRBJ2-5 TRBD2 TRBV5-1 - CASRTQPGGETQYF TGCGCCAGCAGGACACAGCCGGGGGGAGAGACCCAGTACTTC
TRBJ1-1 TRBD1 TRBV29-1 few CSVSDRVNTEAFF TGCAGCGTTTCGGACAGGGTGAACACTGAAGCTTTCTTT
TRBJ1-2 - TRBV7-2 - CASSFAGGDNYGYTF TGTGCCAGCAGCTTCGCCGGGGGGGATAACTATGGCTACACCTTC
TRBJ2-5 - TRBV6-5 few CASRTQGPGTQYF TGTGCCAGCAGGACACAGGGCCCAGGGACCCAGTACTTC
TRBJ1-1 TRBD1 TRBV6-6 - CASSPWTGENTEAFF TGTGCCAGCAGTCCATGGACAGGAGAAAACACTGAAGCTTTCTTT
TRBJ2-1 TRBD1 TRBV15 many CATSKDRGPFF TGTGCCACCAGCAAGGACAGGGGTCCGTTCTTC
TRBJ1-1 - TRBV19 - CASSPGTEAFF TGTGCCAGTAGTCCGGGGACTGAAGCTTTCTTT
TRBJ1-1 - TRBV2 - CASGRGRTEAFF TGTGCCAGCGGCAGAGGGAGGACTGAAGCTTTCTTT
TRBJ2-2 - TRBV5-1 - CATGAAGGELFF TGCGCCACTGGCGCAGCGGGCGGGGAGCTGTTTTTT
TRBJ1-1 TRBD1 TRBV4-2 - CASSQLLGQWQGTATEAFF TGTGCCAGCAGCCAATTACTGGGACAGTGGCAAGGGACGGCCACTGAAGCTTTCTTT
TRBJ1-4 TRBD1 TRBV9 - CASSVTGTGEGKLFF TGTGCCAGCAGCGTCACCGGGACAGGGGAGGGAAAACTGTTTTTT
TRBJ1-2 - TRBV4-3 - CASSQINRDGYTF TGCGCCAGCAGCCAGATCAACAGGGATGGCTACACCTTC
TRBJ2-7 TRBD1 TRBV7-6 few CASSERTGGYEQYF TGTGCCAGCAGCGAACGGACAGGGGGCTACGAGCAGTACTTC
TRBJ1-5 - TRBV2 few CASSELSAAQHF TGTGCCAGCAGTGAATTATCCGCGGCCCAGCATTTT
TRBJ1-3 - TRBV5-5 - CASSLVSSGNTIYF TGTGCCAGCAGCTTGGTCAGCTCTGGAAACACCATATATTTT
TRBJ1-2 - TRBV5-4 few CASSDSGFASGYTF TGTGCCAGCAGCGATTCAGGGTTTGCGAGTGGCTACACCTTC
TRBJ2-7 TRBD1 TRBV5-1 - CASSLAGTGPYEQYF TGCGCCAGCAGCTTGGCCGGGACAGGTCCGTACGAGCAGTACTTC
TRBJ2-1 TRBD2 TRBV9 few CASSVDPSGALYNEQFF TGTGCCAGCAGCGTAGATCCTAGCGGGGCGCTATACAATGAGCAGTTCTTC
TRBJ2-7 TRBD1 TRBV5-1 - CASSEQGRANEQYF TGCGCCAGCAGCGAACAGGGGCGAGCGAACGAGCAGTACTTC
TRBJ2-3 - TRBV4-3 - CASSRSQGTDTQYF TGCGCCAGCAGCCGGTCTCAGGGTACAGATACGCAGTATTTT
TRBJ1-1 - TRBV6-6 - CASRPREINTEAFF TGTGCCAGCAGACCGAGAGAAATCAACACTGAAGCTTTCTTT
TRBJ1-6 TRBD1 TRBV6-5 - CASSYSTGMVSPLHF TGTGCCAGCAGTTACTCGACAGGGATGGTTTCACCCCTCCACTTT
TRBJ2-2 - TRBV5-1 - CASSLAFRELFF TGCGCCAGCAGCTTGGCTTTCCGGGAGCTGTTTTTT
TRBJ1-2 TRBD1 TRBV4-1 - CASRLQGAGGYTF TGCGCCAGCAGATTACAGGGGGCAGGTGGCTACACCTTC
TRBJ2-5 TRBD1 TRBV29-1 few CSVDRDRVAETQYF TGCAGCGTTGATAGGGACAGGGTGGCAGAGACCCAGTACTTC
TRBJ2-2 - TRBV11-3 - CASSLDRGGELFF TGTGCCAGCAGCTTAGACCGGGGAGGGGAGCTGTTTTTT
TRBJ1-2 - TRBV12-5 - CASGLVRGGYTF TGTGCTAGTGGTTTGGTACGCGGTGGCTACACCTTC
TRBJ1-2 - TRBV18 few CASSPSKGAPYGYTF TGTGCCAGCTCACCGAGTAAAGGGGCCCCCTATGGCTACACCTTC
TRBJ2-2 TRBD1 TRBV2 few CASSTGTGATGELFF TGTGCCAGCAGTACCGGGACAGGGGCCACCGGGGAGCTGTTTTTT
TRBJ1-3 TRBD1 TRBV4-3 few CASSSGTGWDTIYF TGCGCCAGCAGCTCCGGGACAGGGTGGGACACCATATATTTT
TRBJ2-5 TRBD2 TRBV5-1 - CASSLMGGETQYF TGCGCCAGCAGCTTGATGGGGGGGGAGACCCAGTACTTC
TRBJ2-2 TRBD1 TRBV5-1 few CASSTGQVDGELFF TGCGCCAGCAGCACGGGACAGGTGGACGGGGAGCTGTTTTTT
TRBJ1-6 - TRBV4-1 few CASSQVSGQLRTLHF TGCGCCAGCAGCCAAGTTTCAGGCCAGTTAAGGACCCTCCACTTT
TRBJ1-2 TRBD1 TRBV28 few CASSEGQGRNGYTF TGTGCCAGCAGTGAAGGACAGGGTCGAAATGGCTACACCTTC
TRBJ2-3 - TRBV7-6 few CASSLGVAVSTDTQYF TGTGCCAGCAGCTTAGGGGTAGCGGTCAGCACAGATACGCAGTATTTT
TRBJ1-2 - TRBV5-4 - CASSSGDFYGYTF TGTGCCAGCAGCTCAGGGGATTTCTATGGCTACACCTTC
TRBJ2-3 - TRBV15 - CATSRRGWGTDTQYF TGTGCCACCAGCAGACGGGGATGGGGCACAGATACGCAGTATTTT
TRBJ2-2 TRBD2 TRBV6-1 - CASSLSGGATGELFF TGTGCCAGCAGCTTGAGCGGGGGGGCCACCGGGGAGCTGTTTTTT
TRBJ1-1 TRBD1 TRBV18 few CASSRDRVEAFF TGTGCCAGCTCTCGGGACAGAGTAGAAGCTTTCTTT
TRBJ2-1 TRBD2 TRBV9 - CASSLAGESYNEQFF TGTGCCAGCAGCCTAGCGGGGGAGAGTTACAATGAGCAGTTCTTC